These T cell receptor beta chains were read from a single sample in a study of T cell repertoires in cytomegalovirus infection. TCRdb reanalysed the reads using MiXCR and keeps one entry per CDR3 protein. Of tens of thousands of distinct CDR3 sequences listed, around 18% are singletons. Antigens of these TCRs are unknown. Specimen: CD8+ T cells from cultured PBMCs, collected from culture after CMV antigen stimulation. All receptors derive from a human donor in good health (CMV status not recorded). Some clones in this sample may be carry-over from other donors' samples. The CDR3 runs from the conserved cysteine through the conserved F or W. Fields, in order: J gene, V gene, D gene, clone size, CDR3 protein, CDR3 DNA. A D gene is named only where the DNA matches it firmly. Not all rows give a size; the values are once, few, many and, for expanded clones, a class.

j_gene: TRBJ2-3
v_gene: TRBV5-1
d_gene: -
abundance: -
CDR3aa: CASTDRSGTDTQYF
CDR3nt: TGCGCCAGTACAGACAGATCGGGGACCGATACGCAGTATTTT

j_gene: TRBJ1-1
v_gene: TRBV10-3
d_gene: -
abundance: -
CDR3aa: CAISEGRGAEAFF
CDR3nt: TGTGCCATCAGTGAGGGGAGGGGGGCCGAGGCTTTCTTT

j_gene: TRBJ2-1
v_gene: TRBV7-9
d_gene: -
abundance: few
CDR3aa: CASSLGRVEQFF
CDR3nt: TGTGCCAGCAGCCTTGGAAGAGTTGAGCAGTTCTTC

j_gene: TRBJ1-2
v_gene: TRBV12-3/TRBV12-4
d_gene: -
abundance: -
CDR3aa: CASSLRGPEPRMGYTF
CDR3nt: TGTGCCAGCAGTTTGAGAGGTCCAGAACCGAGGATGGGCTACACCTTC

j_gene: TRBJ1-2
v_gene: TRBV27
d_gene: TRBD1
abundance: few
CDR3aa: CASSLIGTGFVNYGYTF
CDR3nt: TGTGCCAGCAGTTTAATCGGGACAGGGTTTGTCAACTATGGCTACACCTTC

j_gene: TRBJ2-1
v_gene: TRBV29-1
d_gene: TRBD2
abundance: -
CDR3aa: CSVDGGESYNEQFF
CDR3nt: TGCAGCGTTGACGGGGGGGAGTCCTACAATGAGCAGTTCTTC

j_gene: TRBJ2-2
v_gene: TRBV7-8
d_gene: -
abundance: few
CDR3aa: CASSKRGGIDTGELFF
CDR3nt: TGTGCCAGCAGTAAAAGGGGGGGGATCGACACCGGGGAGCTGTTTTTT

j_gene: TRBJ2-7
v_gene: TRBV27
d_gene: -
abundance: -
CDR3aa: CASSGPDEQYF
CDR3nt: TGTGCCAGCAGTGGCCCCGACGAGCAGTACTTC

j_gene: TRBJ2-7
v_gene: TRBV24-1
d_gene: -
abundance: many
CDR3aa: CADAPDGHSYEQYF
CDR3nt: TGTGCGGACGCCCCCGACGGACACTCCTACGAGCAGTACTTC

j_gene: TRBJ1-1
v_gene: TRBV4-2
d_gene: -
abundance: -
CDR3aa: CASSQDLQTRNTEAFF
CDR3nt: TGTGCCAGCAGCCAAGATCTACAGACACGAAACACTGAAGCTTTCTTT

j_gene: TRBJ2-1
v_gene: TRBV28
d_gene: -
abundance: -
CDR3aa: CASTPRELPYNEQFF
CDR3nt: TGTGCCAGCACCCCCCGGGAGCTCCCCTACAATGAGCAGTTCTTC

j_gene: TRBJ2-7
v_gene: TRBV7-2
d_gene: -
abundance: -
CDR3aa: CASSLGVGTYEQYF
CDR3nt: TGTGCCAGCAGCTTAGGGGTGGGAACCTACGAGCAGTACTTC

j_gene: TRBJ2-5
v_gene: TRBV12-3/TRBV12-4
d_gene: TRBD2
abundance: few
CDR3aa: CASTRLAGETQYF
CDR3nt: TGTGCCAGCACTCGGCTAGCGGGGGAGACCCAGTACTTC

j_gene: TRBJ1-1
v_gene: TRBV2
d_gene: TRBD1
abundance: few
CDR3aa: CASQGAGTEAFF
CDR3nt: TGTGCCAGCCAGGGGGCCGGCACTGAAGCTTTCTTT

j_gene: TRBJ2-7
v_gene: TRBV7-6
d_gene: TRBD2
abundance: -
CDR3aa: CASSPSGSGYEQYF
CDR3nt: TGTGCCAGCAGTCCGAGCGGGAGTGGGTACGAGCAGTACTTC

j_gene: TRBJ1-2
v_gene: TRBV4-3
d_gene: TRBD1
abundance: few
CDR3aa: CASSLDWTGLHYGYTF
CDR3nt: TGCGCCAGCAGCCTTGACTGGACAGGGTTGCACTATGGCTACACCTTC

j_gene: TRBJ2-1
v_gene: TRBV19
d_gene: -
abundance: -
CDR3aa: CASSIASGNEQFF
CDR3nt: TGTGCCAGTAGTATAGCTTCCGGGAATGAGCAGTTCTTC

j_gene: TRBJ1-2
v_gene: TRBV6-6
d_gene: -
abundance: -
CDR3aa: CASSYRDFLPDGYTF
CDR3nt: TGTGCCAGCAGTTACCGGGACTTCCTCCCCGATGGCTACACCTTC

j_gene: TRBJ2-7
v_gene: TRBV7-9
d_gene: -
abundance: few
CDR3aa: CASRGQTYEQYF
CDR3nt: TGTGCCAGCAGAGGACAGACCTACGAGCAGTACTTC

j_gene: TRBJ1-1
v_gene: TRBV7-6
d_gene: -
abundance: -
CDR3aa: CASSPPGNTEAFF
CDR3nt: TGTGCCAGCAGCCCCCCTGGGAACACTGAAGCTTTCTTT

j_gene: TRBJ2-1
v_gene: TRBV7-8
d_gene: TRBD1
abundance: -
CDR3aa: CASRDRGLRNEQFF
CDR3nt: TGTGCCAGCAGAGACAGGGGGCTCAGAAATGAGCAGTTCTTC

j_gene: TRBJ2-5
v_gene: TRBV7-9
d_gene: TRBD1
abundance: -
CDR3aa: CASGDMGQGQETQYF
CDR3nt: TGTGCCAGCGGGGATATGGGACAGGGACAAGAGACCCAGTACTTC

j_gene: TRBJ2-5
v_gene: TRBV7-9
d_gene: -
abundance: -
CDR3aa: CASRHKGRGETQYF
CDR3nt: TGTGCCAGCCGACATAAGGGGAGAGGGGAGACCCAGTACTTC

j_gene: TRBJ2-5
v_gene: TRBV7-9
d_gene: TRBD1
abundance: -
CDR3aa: CASRPGTGLYQETQYF
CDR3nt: TGTGCCAGCAGACCCGGGACAGGGCTGTACCAAGAGACCCAGTACTTC

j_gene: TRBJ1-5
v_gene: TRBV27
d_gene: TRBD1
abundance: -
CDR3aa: CASRPQGADQPQHF
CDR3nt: TGTGCCAGCAGACCACAGGGGGCCGATCAGCCCCAGCATTTT

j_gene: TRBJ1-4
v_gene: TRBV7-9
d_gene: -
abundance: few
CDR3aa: CASSLGGIYEKLFF
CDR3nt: TGTGCCAGCAGCTTAGGTGGTATTTATGAAAAACTGTTTTTT

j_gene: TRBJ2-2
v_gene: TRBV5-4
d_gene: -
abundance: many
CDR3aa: CASSDRDSSTGELFF
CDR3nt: TGTGCCAGCAGTGACAGGGACTCGAGCACCGGGGAGCTGTTTTTT

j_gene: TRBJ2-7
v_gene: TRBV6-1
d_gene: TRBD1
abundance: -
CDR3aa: CASSDGTGAYEQYF
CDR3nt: TGTGCCAGCAGTGATGGGACAGGGGCCTACGAGCAGTACTTC

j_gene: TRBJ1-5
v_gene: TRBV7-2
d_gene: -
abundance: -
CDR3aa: CASSLGHSRPNQPQHF
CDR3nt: TGTGCCAGCAGCTTAGGTCACAGCCGACCGAATCAGCCCCAGCATTTT

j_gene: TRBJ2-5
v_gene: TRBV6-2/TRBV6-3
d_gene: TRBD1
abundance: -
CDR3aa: CASSLGQTNQETQYF
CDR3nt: TGTGCCAGCAGTTTGGGACAGACGAACCAAGAGACCCAGTACTTC

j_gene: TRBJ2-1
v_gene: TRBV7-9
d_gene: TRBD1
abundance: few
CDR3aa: CASSSRQGYEQFF
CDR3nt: TGTGCCAGCAGCTCACGACAGGGTTATGAGCAGTTCTTC

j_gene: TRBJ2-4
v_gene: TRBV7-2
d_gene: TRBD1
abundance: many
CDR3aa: CASSSGTGVVIQYF
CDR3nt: TGTGCCAGCAGCTCTGGGACAGGGGTGGTCATTCAGTACTTC